Below are 15 T cell receptor beta chains sequenced from a single sample in a study of blood T cell repertoires in COVID-19. Measured with immunoSEQ multiplex PCR; TCRdb has only the in-frame clones, and not every one. The sample gives some 100,000 clones, roughly four fifths of which show up once; more than 5.5% is in the top ten. Sequencing used peripheral blood. The receptors were gathered from a man aged 50 to 59 with active or convalescent COVID-19.

The table lists this clone with a few counts. The gene calls are TRBV6-4 and TRBJ1-6, with 9 nucleotides matching TRBD1. The junction had 1 base not matched to a gene; V was cut back by 2 bases and J by 8 bases. Germline CDR1 reads MRHNA; CDR2 reads SNTAGT. CDR3 size: 14 residues. The CDR3 DNA sequence: TGTGCCAGCAGTGACGGGGACAGGGATTCACCCCTCCACTTT. It yields the protein CASSDGDRDSPLHF.

The chain combines TRBV28 with TRBJ1-1, with 9 bases fitting TRBD1. The germline CDR1 and CDR2 sequences are MDHEN and SYDVKM. The CDR3 is made up of 14 amino acids. V shed 2 bases, J shed 8 bases, and the junction held 6 bases outside the gene matches. The CDR3 protein is CASSLHRDRVEAFF. CDR3 nucleotides: TGTGCCAGCAGTTTACACAGGGACAGGGTCGAAGCTTTCTTT.

As for this clone: This may come from a read error, since a much larger clone is one base off. This sequence joins TRBV7-2 and TRBJ1-5; the D is unclear. With 3 bases removed from V and 0 bases from J, the gap between germline ends came to 3 bases. Germline CDR1 reads SGHTA; CDR2 reads FQGNSA. The CDR3 sequence is 13 residues long. CDR3 sequence reads: CASSFYSNQPQHF. The CDR3, as DNA: TGTGCCAGCAGCTTTTATAGCAATCAGCCCCAGCATTTT.

The chain combines TRBV2 with TRBJ1-6; the D is unclear. CDR1 and CDR2 from the germline V gene are SNHLY and FYNNEI. The CDR3 extends over 13 amino acids. V lost 9 bases, J lost 6 bases, and 12 bases lay in between. DNA of the CDR3: TGTGCCAGTTCCTCTTACAGTAATTCACCCCTCCACTTT. Translating gives CASSSYSNSPLHF.

This chain links TRBV7-6 with TRBJ2-2; D is unresolved. The CDR3 length is 16 residues. The V gene lost 2 bases and the J gene lost 1 base, with 11 bases spanning the gap. Germline V gives CDR1 SGHVS, CDR2 FNYEAQ. This chain's CDR3 is CASSLNWPENTGELFF. The CDR3 DNA reads TGTGCCAGCAGCTTAAATTGGCCAGAGAACACCGGGGAGCTGTTTTTT.

This clone was seen many times. Other DNA sequences in this sample translate to the same CDR3. As DNA, the CDR3 is TGTGCCAGCAGTCTCTCCAGGGGTAATTCACCCCTCCACTTT. It codes for CASSLSRGNSPLHF. The chain links TRBV7-9 to TRBJ1-6; a weak D match, TRBD1 (6 bases). Germline CDR1 and CDR2: SEHNR and FQNEAQ (reference sequence). The CDR3 has 14 amino acids. Trimming took off 6 bases at V and 6 bases at J, with 12 bases between the two ends.

The rearrangement uses TRBV5-4 and TRBJ2-3, with TRBD1 matching over 9 bases. Germline V gene sequence: CDR1 SGHNT, CDR2 YYREEE (reference sequence). This CDR3 is built from 14 residues. V lost 8 bases and J lost 4; bases outside the gene matches: 8. The CDR3 DNA reads TGTGCCAGGAGCCGGGACAGGGCTTCAGATACGCAGTATTTT. Translating it yields CARSRDRASDTQYF.

This clone was observed once. The chain is built from TRBV6-6 and TRBJ1-4, with 9 bases lining up with TRBD1. V was clipped by 6 bases and J by 3 bases; unmatched bases: 8. Germline V gene sequence: CDR1 MNHNY, CDR2 SVGAGI (reference sequence). The CDR3 consists of 16 residues. CDR3 bases: TGTGCCAGCAGAGCCGGACAGGGGACCGCTAATGAAAAACTGTTTTTT. Its protein is CASRAGQGTANEKLFF.

The chain has TRBV12-3 or TRBV12-4 and TRBJ2-3; D is possibly TRBD1 (6 bases). Between the trimmed V and J ends, which lost 6 bases and 2 bases, there was a span of 9 bases. This CDR3 is built from 13 residues. CDR3 nucleotide sequence: TGTGCCAGCAGCAGGGACACCACAGATACGCAGTATTTT. Its translation: CASSRDTTDTQYF.

V gene TRBV6-5 combines with J gene TRBJ1-1, with D possibly TRBD1 on 6 matching bases. CDR1 is MNHEY, CDR2 SVGAGI, per germline. The CDR3 totals 13 residues. V lost 7 bases and J lost 3, with 12 bases in between. The CDR3 bases are TGTGCCAGCACAATAGGGGGGGACACTGAAGCTTTCTTT. Protein product: CASTIGGDTEAFF.

This chain links TRBV7-7 with TRBJ2-5, with TRBD1 matching 7 bases. CDR3 length: 15 residues. Germline loops: CDR1 SSHAT, CDR2 FNYEAQ (reference sequence). Trimming took 1 base from V and 3 from J; bases not matched to a gene: 5. The CDR3 nucleotides are TGTGCCAGCAGCTTAGAGGGGGCAGTAAAAGAGACCCAGTACTTC. It translates to CASSLEGAVKETQYF.

In its sample, this clone was seen once. The genes are TRBV5-1 and TRBJ2-3; 7 positions agree with TRBD1. CDR1 and CDR2 from the germline V gene are SGHRS and YFSETQ. Trimming at V came to 2 bases and at J to 2 bases, leaving 2 bases not matched to a gene. The length of the CDR3 is 14 residues. CDR3 region: CASSLTGDTDTQYF. The CDR3 nucleotides read TGCGCCAGCAGCTTAACAGGGGACACAGATACGCAGTATTTT. Full variable domain (rest looked up from reference TRBV5-1 and TRBJ2-3): KAGVTQTPRYLIKTRGQQVTLSCSPISGHRSVSWYQQTPGQGLQFLFEYFSETQRNKGNFPGRFSGRQFSNSRSEMNVSTLELGDSALYLCASSLTGDTDTQYFGPGTRLTVL.

This clone was seen more than once but under ten times. The chain combines TRBV7-9 with TRBJ2-3, with 11 bases lining up with TRBD2. The junction had 6 bases not matched to a gene; V was cut back by 5 bases and J by 2 bases. Germline assignment: CDR1 SEHNR and CDR2 FQNEAQ (reference sequence). This CDR3 contains 16 residues. CDR3 amino acids: CASSLLAGGNTDTQYF. CDR3 in DNA: TGTGCCAGCAGCCTGCTAGCGGGGGGAAACACAGATACGCAGTATTTT.

The chain joins TRBV3-1 (or the pseudogene TRBV3-2) to TRBJ1-3; no clear D. CDR3 length: 15 residues. Trimming stripped 1 base from V and 2 bases from J, with 9 bases between. Germline CDR1 and CDR2: LGHDT and YNNKEL (reference sequence). This CDR3 is CASSQGVTAGNTIYF. Here the CDR3 DNA reads TGTGCCAGCAGCCAAGGTGTTACAGCTGGAAACACCATATATTTT.

The table lists this clone with a count of one. V usage is TRBV15 and J usage is TRBJ2-5; 7 positions agree with TRBD1. The CDR3 is made up of 14 amino acids. Germline V lookup: CDR1 LNHNV, CDR2 YYDKDF (reference sequence). The trim removed 5 bases at V and 2 bases at J, leaving 5 bases unmatched. CDR3 amino acids: CATSDRDSQETQYF. As DNA, the CDR3 is TGTGCCACCAGCGACCGGGACAGTCAAGAGACCCAGTACTTC.